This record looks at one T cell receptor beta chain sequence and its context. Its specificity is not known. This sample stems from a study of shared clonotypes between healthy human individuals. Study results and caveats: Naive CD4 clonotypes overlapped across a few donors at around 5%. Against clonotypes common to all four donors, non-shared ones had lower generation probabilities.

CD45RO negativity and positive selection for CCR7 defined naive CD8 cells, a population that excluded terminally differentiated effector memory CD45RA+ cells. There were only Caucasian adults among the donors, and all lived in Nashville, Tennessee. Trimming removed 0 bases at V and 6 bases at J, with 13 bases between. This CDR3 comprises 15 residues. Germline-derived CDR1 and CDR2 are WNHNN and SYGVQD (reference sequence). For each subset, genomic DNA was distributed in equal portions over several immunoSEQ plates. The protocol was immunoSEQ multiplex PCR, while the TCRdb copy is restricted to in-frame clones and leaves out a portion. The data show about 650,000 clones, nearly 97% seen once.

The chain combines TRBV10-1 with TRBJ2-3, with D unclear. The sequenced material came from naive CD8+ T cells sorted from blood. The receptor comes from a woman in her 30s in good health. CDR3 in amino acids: CASSESIAADDTQYF. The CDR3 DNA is TGCGCCAGCAGTGAGTCGATCGCCGCCGATGATACGCAGTATTTT.